These T cell receptor beta chains were read from a single sample in a study of T cells in tuberculosis. The repertoire was sequenced with immunoSEQ multiplex PCR; TCRdb's copy has only in-frame clones and lacks some. The table shows roughly 41,000 clones, with around 92% occurring only once. Source material: PBMCs. The origin of the receptors is a donor aged 10-35 years with latent tuberculosis or without tuberculosis infection. Some clones in this sample may be carry-over from other donors' samples. Both conserved end residues are part of each CDR3. Fields, in order: clone size, J gene, V gene, D gene, CDR3 protein, CDR3 DNA. D genes are given only for firm matches. Rows give clone size only sometimes, using once, few, many, or a class for an expanded clone.

>.|TRBJ1-1|TRBV6-6|.
CASSYRQEYTEAFF
TGTGCCAGCAGTTATCGACAGGAATACACTGAAGCTTTCTTT
>.|TRBJ1-2|TRBV19|.
CASSPPPGAYGYTF
TGTGCCAGTAGTCCTCCCCCAGGCGCCTATGGCTACACCTTC
>.|TRBJ1-1|TRBV7-9|.
CASSNERRGRNTEAFF
TGTGCCAGCAGCAACGAACGGAGGGGCAGGAACACTGAAGCTTTCTTT
>.|TRBJ1-3|TRBV14|.
CASSQKQGFGNTIYF
TGTGCCAGCAGCCAGAAACAGGGCTTTGGAAACACCATATATTTT
>.|TRBJ1-5|TRBV4-1|.
CASSTGGQPQHF
TGCGCCAGCAGTACGGGTGGTCAGCCCCAGCATTTT
>.|TRBJ1-4|TRBV6-1|.
CASNQPGLEEKLFF
TGTGCCAGCAATCAACCAGGGTTGGAGGAAAAACTGTTTTTT
>.|TRBJ1-1|TRBV19|.
CASTRLEDTEAFF
TGTGCCAGTACCCGGCTGGAGGACACTGAAGCTTTCTTT
>.|TRBJ2-7|TRBV16|TRBD1
CASSRPGQVFYEQYF
TGTGCCAGCAGCCGTCCGGGACAGGTATTCTACGAGCAGTACTTC
>.|TRBJ1-1|TRBV18|.
CASSPSTTGNTEAFF
TGTGCCAGCTCACCGTCGACTACTGGGAACACTGAAGCTTTCTTT
>.|TRBJ2-1|TRBV18|.
CASVTMEGRLGEQFF
TGTGCCAGCGTCACCATGGAGGGACGACTGGGTGAGCAGTTCTTC
>.|TRBJ1-2|TRBV4-3|.
CASSPGRGANYGYTF
TGCGCCAGCAGCCCCGGCCGAGGCGCAAACTATGGCTACACCTTC
>.|TRBJ2-3|TRBV4-3|.
CASSQLYGDTQYF
TGCGCCAGCAGCCAACTCTACGGGGATACGCAGTATTTT
>once|TRBJ1-2|TRBV9|.
CASSARVNYGYTF
TGTGCCAGCAGCGCCAGGGTTAACTATGGCTACACCTTC
>.|TRBJ2-3|TRBV19|TRBD2
CASGGGDLDTQYF
TGTGCCTCCGGGGGGGGCGATTTAGATACGCAGTATTTT
>.|TRBJ2-3|TRBV4-2|TRBD2
CASSRGTSVSDTQYF
TGTGCCAGCAGCCGTGGCACTAGCGTGTCAGATACGCAGTATTTT
>.|TRBJ2-7|TRBV29-1|TRBD1
CSVDEDKTGTGGYEQYF
TGCAGCGTTGACGAGGACAAAACCGGGACAGGGGGCTACGAGCAGTACTTC
>.|TRBJ1-1|TRBV5-6|.
CASSPSTGRMNTEAFF
TGTGCCAGCAGCCCCTCGACGGGAAGGATGAACACTGAAGCTTTCTTT